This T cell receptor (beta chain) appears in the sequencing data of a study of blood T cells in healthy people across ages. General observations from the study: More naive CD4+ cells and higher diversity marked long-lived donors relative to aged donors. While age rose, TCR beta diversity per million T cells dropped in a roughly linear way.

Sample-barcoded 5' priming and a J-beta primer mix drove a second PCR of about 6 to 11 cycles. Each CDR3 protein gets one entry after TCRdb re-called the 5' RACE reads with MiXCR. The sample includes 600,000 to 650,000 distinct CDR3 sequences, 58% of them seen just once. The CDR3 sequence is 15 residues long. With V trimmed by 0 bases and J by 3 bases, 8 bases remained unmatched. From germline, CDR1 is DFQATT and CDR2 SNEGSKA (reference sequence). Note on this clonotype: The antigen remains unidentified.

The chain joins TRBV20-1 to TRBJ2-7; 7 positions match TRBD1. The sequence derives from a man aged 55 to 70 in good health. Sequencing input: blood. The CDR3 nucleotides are TGCAGTGCTAGAGATCGAGGGGGCCCCGACTACGAGCAGTACTTC. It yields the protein CSARDRGGPDYEQYF.